This paragraph reports one T cell receptor beta chain. The CDR3 runs 13 residues. The trim removed 0 bases at V and 6 bases at J, leaving 4 bases unmatched. The germline CDR1 and CDR2 sequences are GTSNPN and SVGIG (reference sequence). Measured with immunoSEQ multiplex PCR; TCRdb has only the in-frame clones, and not every one. The repertoire holds under 100,000 clones, with approximately 91% as singletons. These data come from a study of control samples from healthy donors and cancer patients. Material: PBMCs. This TCR derives from a woman in her 50s with colorectal cancer. The V gene is TRBV30, the J gene TRBJ1-1; 7 bases align to TRBD1. The CDR3 loop is CAWSVEGTAEAFF. In nucleotides, the CDR3 is TGTGCCTGGAGTGTCGAGGGGACAGCTGAAGCTTTCTTT.